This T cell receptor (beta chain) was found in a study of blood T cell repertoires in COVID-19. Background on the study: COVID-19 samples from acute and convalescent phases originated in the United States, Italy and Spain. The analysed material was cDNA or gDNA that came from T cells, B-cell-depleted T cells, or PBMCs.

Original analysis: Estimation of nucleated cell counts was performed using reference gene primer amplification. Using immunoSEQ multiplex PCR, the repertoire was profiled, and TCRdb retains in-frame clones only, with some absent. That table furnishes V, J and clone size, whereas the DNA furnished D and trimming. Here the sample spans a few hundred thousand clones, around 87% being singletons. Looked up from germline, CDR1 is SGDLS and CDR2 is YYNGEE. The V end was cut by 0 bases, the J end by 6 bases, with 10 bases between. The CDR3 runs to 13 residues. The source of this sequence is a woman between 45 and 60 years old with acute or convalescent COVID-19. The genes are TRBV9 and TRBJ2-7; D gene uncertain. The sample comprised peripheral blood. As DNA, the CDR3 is TGTGCCAGCAGCGTAGCGGCGGCGACCGAGCAGTACTTC. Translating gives CASSVAAATEQYF.